The TCR beta chain under discussion was sequenced for a study of control samples from healthy donors and cancer patients. The CDR3 runs 16 residues. CDR1 is LGHNT and CDR2 is FRNRAP in the germline V gene. V trimming: 5 bases; J trimming: 5 bases; junction bases outside the gene matches: 13. Only in-frame clones appear in the TCRdb table, and some are missing; sequencing was by immunoSEQ multiplex PCR. The sample has 70,000 to 90,000 clones; 94% are singletons. Material: blood. The J gene is TRBJ2-5, the V gene TRBV12-5; 8 nucleotides match TRBD1. The source is a woman between 40 and 55 years old in good health. As DNA, the CDR3 is TGTGCTAGTGGTCCGAGCGGACAGGGTGACCGGGAGACCCAGTACTTC. Protein sequence: CASGPSGQGDRETQYF. Variable domain in full (rest from reference TRBV12-5 and TRBJ2-5): DARVTQTPRHKVTEMGQEVTMRCQPILGHNTVFWYRQTMMQGLELLAYFRNRAPLDDSGMPKDRFSAEMPDATLATLKIQPSEPRDSAVYFCASGPSGQGDRETQYFGPGTRLLVL.